This is a list of T cell receptor beta chains from one sample in a study of human T cells and chemical hapten exposure. TCRdb reanalysed the RACE reads using MiXCR and keeps one entry per CDR3 protein. The sample contains 190,000 or so distinct CDR3 sequences, almost 30% of which appear only once. Material: whole blood, obtained in connection with sensitization to the hapten diphenylcyclopropenone (DPC). These receptors were obtained from a woman younger than 45 with alopecia areata. Some clones in this sample may be carry-over from other donors' samples. Both conserved end residues are part of each CDR3. A D gene is named only where the DNA matches it firmly. Part of the rows lack a size; the others show once, few, many or a class for expanded clones.

d_gene: .; v_gene: TRBV7-9; abundance: .; j_gene: TRBJ2-2; CDR3aa: CASSLVSVNTGELFF; CDR3nt: TGTGCCAGCAGCTTAGTCTCGGTAAACACCGGGGAGCTGTTTTTT
d_gene: .; v_gene: TRBV27; abundance: .; j_gene: TRBJ2-5; CDR3aa: CASSAYPQASRETQYF; CDR3nt: TGTGCCAGCAGTGCCTACCCCCAGGCCAGCCGAGAGACCCAGTACTTC
d_gene: .; v_gene: TRBV2; abundance: .; j_gene: TRBJ2-2; CDR3aa: CASREGLSMTTGELFF; CDR3nt: TGTGCCAGCAGGGAAGGTCTCAGTATGACCACCGGGGAGCTGTTTTTT
d_gene: TRBD1; v_gene: TRBV9; abundance: few; j_gene: TRBJ2-5; CDR3aa: CASSAGTGSGQETQYF; CDR3nt: TGTGCCAGCAGTGCCGGGACAGGGTCAGGCCAAGAGACCCAGTACTTC
d_gene: .; v_gene: TRBV5-1; abundance: .; j_gene: TRBJ1-6; CDR3aa: CASSLALKNYSPLHF; CDR3nt: TGCGCCAGCAGCTTGGCCCTCAAGAATTATTCACCCCTCCACTTT
d_gene: .; v_gene: TRBV4-2; abundance: .; j_gene: TRBJ2-2; CDR3aa: CVSSQDRPGELFF; CDR3nt: TGTGTCAGCAGCCAAGATCGGCCCGGGGAGCTGTTTTTT
d_gene: TRBD1; v_gene: TRBV5-1; abundance: .; j_gene: TRBJ1-4; CDR3aa: CASSRLGQGNEKLFF; CDR3nt: TGCGCCAGCAGCCGGCTGGGACAGGGGAATGAAAAACTGTTTTTT
d_gene: .; v_gene: TRBV12-3/TRBV12-4; abundance: .; j_gene: TRBJ1-1; CDR3aa: CASSLAQGANTEAFF; CDR3nt: TGTGCCAGCAGTTTAGCCCAGGGCGCGAACACTGAAGCTTTCTTT
d_gene: .; v_gene: TRBV4-2; abundance: .; j_gene: TRBJ2-1; CDR3aa: CASSQDPIQGRNEQFF; CDR3nt: TGTGCCAGCAGCCAAGACCCCATACAGGGCAGGAATGAGCAGTTCTTC
d_gene: TRBD1; v_gene: TRBV19; abundance: .; j_gene: TRBJ2-2; CDR3aa: CASTVDRGPGTGELFF; CDR3nt: TGTGCCAGTACCGTGGACAGGGGGCCTGGGACCGGGGAGCTGTTTTTT
d_gene: TRBD1; v_gene: TRBV29-1; abundance: few; j_gene: TRBJ2-7; CDR3aa: CSVERGDRGYEQYF; CDR3nt: TGCAGCGTCGAAAGGGGGGACAGGGGCTACGAGCAGTACTTC
d_gene: TRBD2; v_gene: TRBV29-1; abundance: few; j_gene: TRBJ2-5; CDR3aa: CSVLAGGQETQYF; CDR3nt: TGCAGCGTGCTAGCGGGAGGACAAGAGACCCAGTACTTC
d_gene: .; v_gene: TRBV4-2; abundance: .; j_gene: TRBJ2-7; CDR3aa: CASSQDPGGTPRGEQYF; CDR3nt: TGTGCCAGCAGCCAAGATCCGGGGGGAACCCCCAGGGGCGAGCAGTACTTC
d_gene: .; v_gene: TRBV6-2/TRBV6-3; abundance: .; j_gene: TRBJ2-7; CDR3aa: CASSLQGIYEQYF; CDR3nt: TGTGCCAGCAGCCTACAGGGTATCTACGAGCAGTACTTC
d_gene: .; v_gene: TRBV5-1; abundance: .; j_gene: TRBJ2-2; CDR3aa: CASSQRQIPNTGELFF; CDR3nt: TGCGCCAGCAGCCAGCGACAGATCCCGAACACCGGGGAGCTGTTTTTT
d_gene: TRBD1; v_gene: TRBV29-1; abundance: .; j_gene: TRBJ1-1; CDR3aa: CSVGGGGTEAFF; CDR3nt: TGCAGCGTTGGAGGGGGCGGCACTGAAGCTTTCTTT
d_gene: .; v_gene: TRBV5-1; abundance: .; j_gene: TRBJ1-1; CDR3aa: CASCPISGTEAFF; CDR3nt: TGCGCCAGCTGCCCCATTTCGGGCACTGAAGCTTTCTTT
d_gene: .; v_gene: TRBV6-2/TRBV6-3; abundance: .; j_gene: TRBJ1-1; CDR3aa: CASSFPGQNTEAFF; CDR3nt: TGTGCCAGCAGTTTCCCGGGACAGAACACTGAAGCTTTCTTT
d_gene: TRBD1; v_gene: TRBV7-2; abundance: .; j_gene: TRBJ1-6; CDR3aa: CASSLGTGLNNSPLHF; CDR3nt: TGTGCCAGCAGCCTTGGGACAGGCCTAAATAATTCACCCCTCCACTTT
d_gene: .; v_gene: TRBV4-3; abundance: .; j_gene: TRBJ2-1; CDR3aa: CASSQDRTYNEQFF; CDR3nt: TGCGCCAGCAGCCAAGATCGGACCTACAATGAGCAGTTCTTC
d_gene: TRBD1; v_gene: TRBV18; abundance: .; j_gene: TRBJ1-2; CDR3aa: CASSLGQGANYGYTF; CDR3nt: TGTGCCAGCTCCCTCGGACAGGGGGCTAACTATGGCTACACCTTC
d_gene: TRBD2; v_gene: TRBV4-3; abundance: .; j_gene: TRBJ2-3; CDR3aa: CASSQDRGPAGGADMQYF; CDR3nt: TGCGCCAGCAGCCAAGATCGGGGGCCAGCGGGAGGAGCAGATATGCAGTATTTT
d_gene: TRBD2; v_gene: TRBV9; abundance: .; j_gene: TRBJ2-4; CDR3aa: CASSREGPENIQYF; CDR3nt: TGTGCCAGCAGCCGGGAGGGCCCCGAAAACATTCAGTACTTC
d_gene: TRBD1; v_gene: TRBV20-1; abundance: few; j_gene: TRBJ1-5; CDR3aa: CSANPGQGTSPQHF; CDR3nt: TGCAGTGCTAACCCGGGACAGGGGACTTCGCCCCAGCATTTT
d_gene: .; v_gene: TRBV11-1; abundance: .; j_gene: TRBJ1-3; CDR3aa: CASSLSTATVSGNTIYF; CDR3nt: TGTGCCAGCAGCTTATCGACAGCAACAGTCTCTGGAAACACCATATATTTT
d_gene: TRBD2; v_gene: TRBV29-1; abundance: .; j_gene: TRBJ2-1; CDR3aa: CSVRGTSGSDEQFF; CDR3nt: TGCAGCGTGCGCGGGACTAGCGGGAGTGATGAGCAGTTCTTC
d_gene: TRBD2; v_gene: TRBV7-9; abundance: few; j_gene: TRBJ2-2; CDR3aa: CASSNHLKAGAPGELFF; CDR3nt: TGTGCCAGCAGTAACCACCTGAAAGCGGGAGCCCCCGGGGAGCTGTTTTTT
d_gene: .; v_gene: TRBV28; abundance: .; j_gene: TRBJ1-1; CDR3aa: CASSFDSRTEAFF; CDR3nt: TGTGCCAGCAGTTTTGACAGTAGAACTGAAGCTTTCTTT
d_gene: .; v_gene: TRBV19; abundance: .; j_gene: TRBJ2-5; CDR3aa: CASSGGVETQYF; CDR3nt: TGTGCCAGTAGCGGAGGGGTCGAGACCCAGTACTTC
d_gene: TRBD2; v_gene: TRBV29-1; abundance: .; j_gene: TRBJ2-1; CDR3aa: CSVSERGHNEQFF; CDR3nt: TGCAGCGTTTCGGAGCGGGGACACAATGAGCAGTTCTTC
d_gene: .; v_gene: TRBV28; abundance: few; j_gene: TRBJ2-3; CDR3aa: CASSGQTDTQYF; CDR3nt: TGTGCCAGCAGTGGACAGACAGATACGCAGTATTTT
d_gene: TRBD2; v_gene: TRBV12-3/TRBV12-4; abundance: .; j_gene: TRBJ2-1; CDR3aa: CASRRGSGRSYNEQFF; CDR3nt: TGTGCCAGCAGACGGGGTAGCGGGAGATCCTACAATGAGCAGTTCTTC
d_gene: .; v_gene: TRBV4-2; abundance: .; j_gene: TRBJ1-5; CDR3aa: CASSQVGAGQIGQPQHF; CDR3nt: TGTGCCAGCAGCCAAGTTGGCGCGGGGCAAATAGGTCAGCCCCAGCATTTT
d_gene: .; v_gene: TRBV29-1; abundance: .; j_gene: TRBJ2-1; CDR3aa: CSVVFGQKHNEQFF; CDR3nt: TGCAGCGTTGTTTTTGGACAGAAACACAATGAGCAGTTCTTC
d_gene: .; v_gene: TRBV6-5; abundance: few; j_gene: TRBJ1-2; CDR3aa: CASSYSPGAYGYTF; CDR3nt: TGTGCCAGCAGTTACTCGCCAGGGGCCTATGGCTACACCTTC
d_gene: .; v_gene: TRBV7-3; abundance: .; j_gene: TRBJ1-6; CDR3aa: CASMRGGPSSPLHF; CDR3nt: TGTGCCAGCATGAGGGGGGGGCCTAGCTCACCCCTCCACTTT
d_gene: .; v_gene: TRBV29-1; abundance: .; j_gene: TRBJ2-3; CDR3aa: CSVSATDTQYF; CDR3nt: TGCAGCGTTTCGGCCACAGATACGCAGTATTTT
d_gene: TRBD1; v_gene: TRBV18; abundance: few; j_gene: TRBJ2-7; CDR3aa: CASSPDRGEQYF; CDR3nt: TGTGCCAGCTCACCCGACAGGGGCGAGCAGTACTTC
d_gene: TRBD1; v_gene: TRBV2; abundance: few; j_gene: TRBJ1-1; CDR3aa: CASSTGDTEAFF; CDR3nt: TGTGCCAGCAGTACAGGGGACACTGAAGCTTTCTTT
d_gene: .; v_gene: TRBV28; abundance: .; j_gene: TRBJ2-7; CDR3aa: CASSLWTETYEQYF; CDR3nt: TGTGCCAGCAGTCTCTGGACTGAAACCTACGAGCAGTACTTC
d_gene: TRBD1; v_gene: TRBV4-2; abundance: .; j_gene: TRBJ2-7; CDR3aa: CASRSGRGLNEQYF; CDR3nt: TGTGCCAGCAGAAGTGGCAGGGGGCTTAACGAGCAGTACTTC
d_gene: .; v_gene: TRBV28; abundance: .; j_gene: TRBJ2-7; CDR3aa: CASRYRDPLYEQYF; CDR3nt: TGTGCCAGCAGATACCGGGACCCCCTATACGAGCAGTACTTC
d_gene: .; v_gene: TRBV20-1; abundance: .; j_gene: TRBJ2-3; CDR3aa: CSARKASDTQYF; CDR3nt: TGCAGTGCCCGCAAAGCTTCAGATACGCAGTATTTT
d_gene: TRBD2; v_gene: TRBV18; abundance: once; j_gene: TRBJ2-3; CDR3aa: CASSPYGPSGVFTDTQYF; CDR3nt: TGTGCCAGCTCACCTTATGGGCCTAGCGGGGTGTTCACAGATACGCAGTATTTT
d_gene: .; v_gene: TRBV20-1; abundance: .; j_gene: TRBJ1-1; CDR3aa: CSASFQGTEAFF; CDR3nt: TGCAGTGCTAGTTTTCAGGGCACTGAAGCTTTCTTT
d_gene: .; v_gene: TRBV11-2; abundance: .; j_gene: TRBJ2-2; CDR3aa: CASSFAGTPNTGELFF; CDR3nt: TGTGCCAGCAGCTTCGCCGGGACGCCGAACACCGGGGAGCTGTTTTTT
d_gene: .; v_gene: TRBV5-6; abundance: .; j_gene: TRBJ2-4; CDR3aa: CASRDRVLAKNIQYF; CDR3nt: TGTGCCAGCAGAGATAGGGTTTTAGCCAAAAACATTCAGTACTTC
d_gene: .; v_gene: TRBV4-3; abundance: few; j_gene: TRBJ2-3; CDR3aa: CASSQDPDPTYTQYF; CDR3nt: TGCGCCAGCAGCCAAGACCCCGACCCGACGTATACGCAGTATTTT